This T cell receptor (beta chain) emerged from a study of human T cells and chemical hapten exposure (TCRdb year 2021). For context, the study as a whole: For sensitization, 2% DPC in acetone was applied to an approximately 2 cm by approximately 2 cm area of upper inner arm skin. Weekly therapeutic DPC doses were additionally applied to the scalp of patients throughout the approximately 25-week study period. Patch tests used Finn chambers with 0.01% DPC on the upper back, scored after 6 days by International Contact Dermatitis Research Group standards. The patient cohort, mostly female, included alopecia areata with under or over 50% scalp involvement, alopecia totalis and alopecia universalis. Libraries were combined into a pool for sequencing, and differences in TCR yield between samples came mainly from small differences in library volumes within the pool. This study followed changes in the peripheral blood TCR repertoire in vivo during primary and secondary sensitization of alopecia patients to the hapten diphenylcyclopropenone (DPC). Blood samples were taken from patients before sensitization (week 0) and at 2, 6 and about 24 weeks after DPC sensitization. Under 30 alopecia patients gave blood for TCR sequencing at one to four time points (pre-sensitization, 2, 6 and 24 weeks).

Summary of the overall study and its limitations: The number of PT1 expanded TCRs positively correlated with patch test score, significant at thresholds 8, 16 and 32 but not 4. DPC sensitization did not change the number of TCRs with a frequency above 1 in 1000, and there was no evidence of changes in global repertoire structure. Compared with pre-sensitization or healthy control sets, expanded TCRs formed significantly more large CDR3 similarity clusters, which is consistent with antigen-driven responses. After repeated subsampling, the strength of the expansion versus patch-test correlation and the threshold at which it became significant changed. Because every patient had alopecia, a presumed autoimmune disease, the patients' immune response might differ from that of healthy individuals.

What the time point label conveys for this sample: patch test 1, 2 weeks after DPC sensitization. What this sample's treatment or condition label stands for: therapeutic diphenylcyclopropenone sensitization with weekly scalp DPC. At every patch-test visit, the blood draw took place before the patch test was put on. Patients were eligible if aged 18 to 70, diagnosed with alopecia and judged suitable for DPC therapy, and pregnant patients were excluded. Unfractionated whole blood was collected in Tempus Blood RNA tubes, and total RNA was extracted from that blood. The library relied on RACE. Sequencing was performed on a NextSeq 500. Library preparation attached unique molecular identifiers to individual cDNA molecules for quantitative, reproducible TCR counting. For every blood RNA sample, sequencing covered both the TCR alpha and TCR beta chains. In the original analysis: Samples had a median of around 92,000 TCRs, with a range from about 23,224 to 750,000. The Decombinator software suite was used to annotate V, J and CDR3 in the TCR reads. To make PS versus PT1 abundance plots, every sample was subsampled to the same number of TCRs (28,000). Expanded TCRs were defined as absent before sensitization and observed at least eight times at the 2-week time point. TCRdb redid the processing of the public reads, applying fastp at Q25 and MiXCR, and retained in-frame beta chains. Merged by CDR3 protein, the rows form single entries marked with the most common genes and DNA. TCRdb, not the original authors, processed these V and J calls. The sample table records 90,000 to 120,000 distinct CDR3 sequences; about 10% of these occur just once. The ten top clones hold roughly 3.2% of the sample.

CDR1 and CDR2, per the germline V gene, are MNHEY and SVGAGI. V is trimmed back by 6 bases and J by 0 bases, and the junction contains 7 bases that no gene match accounts for. Spanning cysteine to phenylalanine, the CDR3 consists of 15 amino acids. Solely the CDR3 DNA is kept, with 45 bases framed from the first base. A few counts support this clonotype. Its antigen is not yet known. Per-base quality was not reported, and no clone a single base away is much larger than it. The clonotype originates from a woman aged 40 to 50 with alopecia areata. Some clones in this sample may be carry-over from other donors' samples. The rearranged segments are TRBV6-5 and TRBJ1-1; TRBD1 agrees with 7 junctional bases. The source was whole blood, collected in connection with sensitization to the hapten diphenylcyclopropenone (DPC). The nucleotide sequence is TGTGCCAGCAGCCCCGGGACAGTACTGAACACTGAAGCTTTCTTT. Its coded protein is CASSPGTVLNTEAFF.